A single T cell receptor beta chain is shown here with its context. Its target is not known. Unmatched junction bases numbered 8, after V lost 6 bases and J lost 4 bases. Per germline, CDR1 ENHRY and CDR2 SYGVKD. The CDR3 contains 15 residues. PCR used 60 Vbeta primers and 13 Jbeta primers. The repertoire was sequenced with immunoSEQ multiplex PCR; TCRdb's copy has only in-frame clones and lacks some. Here the sample spans 200,000 to 250,000 clones, 75% to 80% being singletons. The sample belongs to a study of cytomegalovirus exposure and HLA in healthy donors. Study-wide points: Trimming of TCR beta V- and J-genes showed a link, identified in a later analysis, to a missense DCLRE1C variant. CMV serostatus was the sole immune exposure information available.

The sequenced sample was PBMCs. The clonotype comes from a man aged 18 to 29 in good health and CMV-seronegative. V and J are TRBV10-3 and TRBJ2-2; 7 bases agree with TRBD1. The CDR3 DNA reads TGTGCCATCAGATCAGGGGGTGGTGGCACCGGGGAGCTGTTTTTT. This encodes CAIRSGGGGTGELFF.